Below are 13 T cell receptor beta chains sequenced from a single sample in a study of PD-L1 blockade in urothelial cancer. This table comes from immunoSEQ multiplex PCR, and its TCRdb copy is limited to in-frame clones, with some not included. The profile shows tens of thousands of clones, 87% of them singletons. The time point denotes: pretreatment peripheral blood. The sample was PBMCs, taken around atezolizumab (anti-PD-L1) treatment. These receptors originate from a woman in her sixties with urothelial cancer.

The V gene is TRBV11-2, the J gene TRBJ2-7; D is possibly TRBD2 (6 bases). From germline, CDR1 is SGHAT and CDR2 FQNNGV. V shed 0 bases and J shed 3 bases, with 9 bases lying between them. This CDR3 is built from 14 residues. The CDR3 loop reads CASSLEGGSYEQYF. CDR3 nucleotides: TGTGCCAGCAGCTTAGAGGGGGGAAGCTACGAGCAGTACTTC.

The chain couples TRBV21-1 to TRBJ2-3; the D call of TRBD2 is as the table states it, not checked on the DNA. TRBV21-1 is designated a pseudogene. The CDR3 runs to 21 residues. CDR3 coding DNA: TGTGCCAGCAGCAAATGCGGTGTTTATAGCGGGGGGCGACAGTCCACAGATACGCAGTATTTT. Protein sequence: CASSKCGVYSGGRQSTDTQYF.

V and J are TRBV11-3 and TRBJ1-4; D may be TRBD1 (6 bases). The V gene lost 6 bases and the J gene lost 5 bases, with 16 bases spanning the gap. Germline CDR1 SGHNT, CDR2 YENEEA. The CDR3 runs to 15 residues. CDR3 sequence (DNA): TGTGCCAGCAGTCAGGTACAGGGAGAAAATGAAAAACTGTTTTTT. Its protein is CASSQVQGENEKLFF.

A few counts support this clone. The chain carries TRBV7-2 and TRBJ1-5; 8 bases align to TRBD1. The CDR3 totals 13 residues. Germline CDR1 and CDR2: SGHTA and FQGNSA. The V gene end was trimmed by 5 bases and the J gene end by 6 bases; junction bases not matched to a gene: 3. The CDR3 region has the DNA TGTGCCAGCAGCCGACAGGGGAGTCAGCCCCAGCATTTT. Amino acid sequence: CASSRQGSQPQHF.

This chain uses TRBV19 with TRBJ1-1; TRBD1 might be the D (6 bases). From germline, CDR1 is LNHDA and CDR2 SQIVND (reference sequence). The CDR3 totals 16 residues. With 4 bases removed from V and 1 base from J, the gap between germline ends came to 16 bases. CDR3 sequence (DNA): TGTGCCAGTAGTACAACTCAGGGGCAGTCGAACACTGAAGCTTTCTTT. The encoded protein is CASSTTQGQSNTEAFF.

The gene calls are TRBV5-1 and TRBJ1-1, with D uncertain. Trimming took off 0 bases at V and 7 bases at J, with 10 bases between the two ends. The CDR3 is 13 residues long. Germline assignment: CDR1 SGHRS and CDR2 YFSETQ. CDR3: CASSLEAVHEAFF. The CDR3 region has the DNA TGCGCCAGCAGCTTGGAGGCGGTTCATGAAGCTTTCTTT.

This sequence joins TRBV7-8 and TRBJ1-1, with TRBD1 as a possible D gene (6 bases). Trimming pared 4 bases from V and 11 bases from J, leaving 20 bases between. This CDR3 is built from 14 residues. Germline V gene data show CDR1 as SGHVS and CDR2 as FQNEAQ. The CDR3 region has the DNA TGTGCCAGCAGCTGGGACGGGGGGGCCCCAGGGGCTTTCTTT. Translation gives CASSWDGGAPGAFF.

V usage is TRBV9 and J usage is TRBJ1-6, with 8 bases lining up with TRBD1. J gave up 10 bases and V 0 bases, and 9 bases lay outside the gene matches. CDR1 SGDLS and CDR2 YYNGEE come from the germline V gene. This CDR3 contains 16 residues. The CDR3 sequence: CASSVDLGQGGSPLHF. CDR3 coding DNA: TGTGCCAGCAGCGTAGACCTAGGACAGGGAGGATCACCCCTCCACTTT.

The chain has TRBV5-1 and TRBJ2-1; TRBD2 aligns across 12 bases. V shed 0 bases and J 9 bases; nucleotides not matched to a gene: 7. The CDR3 is 16 amino acids. From germline, CDR1 is SGHRS and CDR2 YFSETQ. CDR3 bases: TGCGCCAGCAGCTTGGGGAGACTAGCGGGAGTCGGTGAGCAGTTCTTC. It is translated as CASSLGRLAGVGEQFF.

The J gene is TRBJ2-7, the V gene TRBV5-1; 8 nucleotides match TRBD2. Germline loops: CDR1 SGHRS, CDR2 YFSETQ. V lost 0 bases, J lost 3 bases, and 5 bases stayed unmatched. The CDR3 covers 15 residues. CDR3 bases: TGCGCCAGCAGCTTGGCGAGCGGGAGATTCTACGAGCAGTACTTC. Residues: CASSLASGRFYEQYF.

This clone showed up just a few times. This rearrangement joins TRBV19 to TRBJ2-2; the match to TRBD2 covers 11 bases. Losses at the gene ends were 3 bases for V and 4 bases for J; bases not matched to a gene: 4. Germline-derived CDR1 and CDR2 are LNHDA and SQIVND (reference sequence). The CDR3 covers 16 residues. CDR3 bases: TGTGCCAGTAGTATTACTAGCGGGAGCGTCACCGGGGAGCTGTTTTTT. This sequence encodes CASSITSGSVTGELFF.

This chain uses TRBV18 with TRBJ2-2, with D maybe TRBD2 (6 bases). The CDR3 is 16 amino acids. V lost 2 bases, J lost 3 bases, and 13 bases lay in between. The germline gives CDR1 KGHSH, CDR2 LQKENI. CDR3 loop: CASSPVTGVDTGELFF. The CDR3 DNA follows: TGTGCCAGCTCACCAGTAACGGGAGTGGACACCGGGGAGCTGTTTTTT.

The chain combines TRBV7-9 with TRBJ2-1; D perhaps matches TRBD2 (6 bases). CDR1 SEHNR and CDR2 FQNEAQ come from the germline V gene (reference sequence). The CDR3 spans 14 residues. Trimming removed 5 bases from V and 6 bases from J, with 14 bases in between. The CDR3 here is CASSPPGGINEQFF. The CDR3, as DNA: TGTGCCAGCAGCCCCCCCGGCGGGATCAATGAGCAGTTCTTC.